The clone carrying this T cell receptor beta chain was seen repeatedly, ten times or more. These data belong to a study of T cells in Graves' hyperthyroidism and ophthalmopathy. TCR beta CDR3 regions were amplified from RNA transcripts. When the TCR CDR3 underwent first-round RT-PCR, the HTBI primer set was used. A single record per CDR3 protein comes from TCRdb applying MiXCR to the multiplex PCR reads. The table lists roughly 640,000 distinct CDR3 sequences, roughly 15% of them singletons, with 3% to 4% in the top ten. The receptor was derived from a woman aged 40 to 49 with Graves' ophthalmopathy. The sequencing sample was made of blood.

In DNA form, the CDR3 reads TGCGCCAGCAGCTACGACTTTAGGAACACTGAAGCTTTCTTT. This translates into CASSYDFRNTEAFF. The V and J genes are TRBV5-1 and TRBJ1-1; D unclear. CDR3 length: 14 residues. V lost 3 bases and J lost 1, with 10 bases in between. Germline V gene data show CDR1 as SGHRS and CDR2 as YFSETQ. Using reference TRBV5-1 and TRBJ1-1 for the parts outside the CDR3, the full variable domain is KAGVTQTPRYLIKTRGQQVTLSCSPISGHRSVSWYQQTPGQGLQFLFEYFSETQRNKGNFPGRFSGRQFSNSRSEMNVSTLELGDSALYLCASSYDFRNTEAFFGQGTRLTVV.